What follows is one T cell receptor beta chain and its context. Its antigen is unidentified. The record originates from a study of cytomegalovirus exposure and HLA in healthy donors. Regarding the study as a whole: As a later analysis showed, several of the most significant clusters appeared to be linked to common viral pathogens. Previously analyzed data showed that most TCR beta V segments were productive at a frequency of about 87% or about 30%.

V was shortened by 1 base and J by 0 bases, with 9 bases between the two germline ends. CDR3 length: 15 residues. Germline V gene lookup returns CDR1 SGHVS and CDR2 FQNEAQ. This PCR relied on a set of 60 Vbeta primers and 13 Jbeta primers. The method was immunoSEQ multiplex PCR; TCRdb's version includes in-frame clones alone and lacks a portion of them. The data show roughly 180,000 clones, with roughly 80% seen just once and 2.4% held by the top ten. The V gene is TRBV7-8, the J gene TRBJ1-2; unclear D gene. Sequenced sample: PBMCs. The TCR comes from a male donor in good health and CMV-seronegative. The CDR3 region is CASSLGLVTNYGYTF. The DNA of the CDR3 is TGTGCCAGCAGCTTAGGGTTAGTCACTAACTATGGCTACACCTTC.